These 15 T cell receptor beta chains were sequenced from one sample in a study of breast tumors, draining lymph nodes, adjacent tissues. One entry per CDR3 protein, called by TCRdb with MiXCR from the multiplex PCR reads. This sample carries roughly 120,000 distinct CDR3 sequences, 20% of them seen once, and the ten largest clones take about 3.5%. Breast cancer patients provided tissue from their axillary draining lymph nodes. The material sequenced was axillary lymph node tissue. The receptors come from a female donor with breast cancer. Some clones in this sample may be carry-over from other donors' samples.

This clonotype was observed a handful of times. This sequence may be a read error, since a much larger clone differs from it by one base. J is TRBJ2-1 and V is TRBV20-1; D might be TRBD2 (5 bases). The CDR3 runs 17 residues. Looked up from germline, CDR1 is DFQATT and CDR2 is SNEGSKA (reference sequence). V lost 3 bases and J lost 8, with 26 bases in between. The CDR3 loop reads CSASPQWNLQLEDEQFF. CDR3 sequence (DNA): TGCAGTGCTAGCCCCCAGTGGAACCTTCAATTGGAGGATGAGCAGTTCTTC.

This rearrangement joins TRBV3-1 to TRBJ2-2, with D possibly being TRBD1 (7 bases). The CDR3 is 14 residues long. Per germline, CDR1 LGHDT and CDR2 YNNKEL (reference sequence). V dropped 5 bases and J dropped 6 bases, with 13 bases sitting between them. CDR3 in DNA: TGTGCCAGCAGCTCGCGGGACAGTCCCGGGGAGCTGTTTTTT. Its protein is CASSSRDSPGELFF. The full variable domain, rest sourced from reference TRBV3-1 and TRBJ2-2, is DTAVSQTPKYLVTQMGNDKSIKCEQNLGHDTMYWYKQDSKKFLKIMFSYNNKELIINETVPNRFSPKSPDKAHLNLHINSLELGDSAVYFCASSSRDSPGELFFGEGSRLTVL.

Many counts were recorded for this clonotype. The chain joins TRBV2 to TRBJ1-5; D might be TRBD1 (6 bases). Per the germline V gene, CDR1 is SNHLY and CDR2 is FYNNEI. This CDR3 spans 13 amino acids. V was cut by 7 bases and J by 7 bases, with 14 bases left in between. This CDR3 is CASKGGLGQPQHF. CDR3 DNA sequence: TGTGCCAGCAAGGGGGGCTTGGGACAGCCCCAGCATTTT.

With respect to this clonotype: A much bigger clone sits one base away, suggesting this may be a read error. No conserved phenylalanine or tryptophan ends this CDR3, so it is likely a read error. The chain uses TRBV19 and TRBJ1-2; 7 bases are a match to TRBD1. CDR3 length equals 15 residues. Germline CDR1 reads LNHDA; CDR2 reads SQIVND (reference sequence). J gave up 4 bases and V 8 bases, and 13 bases lay outside the gene matches. This CDR3 reads CASESRTGVSYGYTL. In nucleotides, the CDR3 is TGTGCCAGTGAAAGCCGGACAGGAGTAAGCTATGGCTACACCCTC.

Points on this clonotype: This may be a read error, as it is one base from a much larger clone. Likely a read error: the CDR3 ends without its conserved phenylalanine or tryptophan. The V call is TRBV5-1, the J call TRBJ2-1; D might be TRBD2 (5 bases). Germline V gives CDR1 SGHRS, CDR2 YFSETQ. V lost 1 base to trimming and J lost 3 bases, with 8 bases between them. The CDR3 is made up of 14 amino acids. CDR3 sequence reads: CASSLSGNYNEQFL. In nucleotides, the CDR3 is TGCGCCAGCAGCTTGTCGGGAAACTACAATGAGCAGTTCCTC.

This clonotype was seen a few times. The rearrangement joins TRBV27 to TRBJ1-2, with 8 positions matching TRBD1. The germline V gene encodes CDR1 MNHEY and CDR2 SMNVEV (reference sequence). With V trimmed by 5 bases and J by 6 bases, 8 bases remained unmatched. This CDR3 region has 14 residues. In nucleotides, the CDR3 is TGTGCCAGCAGTACCTTGGGACAGGACGATGGCTACACCTTC. It codes for CASSTLGQDDGYTF.

This clonotype has at least ten counts. The CDR3 spells CASSLGGGAGDEQFF. The CDR3 nucleotides are TGTGCCAGCAGCTTGGGAGGGGGCGCGGGGGATGAGCAGTTCTTC. The V gene is TRBV5-4, the J gene TRBJ2-1; D is tentatively TRBD1 or TRBD2 (7 bases each). Trimming pared 0 bases from V and 8 bases from J, leaving 15 bases between. The CDR3 covers 15 residues. The germline V gene has CDR1 SGHNT and CDR2 YYREEE (reference sequence).

This clonotype was recorded a few times. This chain joins TRBV6-1 and TRBJ1-5; D remains ambiguous. Trimming took 3 bases from V and 7 from J, leaving 4 bases between them. The CDR3 contains 11 residues. Per the germline V gene, CDR1 is MNHNS and CDR2 is SASEGT. The CDR3 region has the DNA TGTGCCAGCAGTGATATCCAGCCCCAGCATTTT. Amino acids: CASSDIQPQHF.

A note on this clonotype: This sequence may be a read error, since a much larger clone differs from it by one base. The J gene is TRBJ2-5, the V gene TRBV6-1; the D is unclear. CDR1 and CDR2 (germline): MNHNS, SASEGT. The CDR3 runs to 15 residues. CDR3 protein: CASSEVLAGQETRYF. The CDR3 DNA reads as TGTGCCAGCAGTGAAGTTTTAGCTGGGCAAGAGACCCGGTACTTC.

Note on this clonotype: A much larger clone lies a single base off, so this may be a read error. The chain joins TRBV5-4 to TRBJ1-2, with D possibly being TRBD1 (6 bases). Germline CDR1 reads SGHNT; CDR2 reads YYREEE (reference sequence). This CDR3 has 15 amino acids. Trimming took 1 base from V and 7 from J, leaving 17 bases between them. In DNA, the CDR3 is TGTGCCAGCAGCTTGCAAACAGGGTCGAGGTCTGGCTACACCTTC. Amino acid sequence: CASSLQTGSRSGYTF.

This clonotype has at least ten counts. The chain carries TRBV5-5 and TRBJ2-1; D remains unclear. The CDR3 spans 16 residues. Trimming stripped 2 bases from V and 4 bases from J, with 16 bases between. The germline gives CDR1 SGHKS, CDR2 YYEKEE (reference sequence). DNA of the CDR3: TGTGCCAGCAGCTTTTCGCCAGGAGCGACTTACAATGAGCAGTTCTTC. This codes for CASSFSPGATYNEQFF. Using reference TRBV5-5 and TRBJ2-1 for the parts outside the CDR3, the full variable domain is DAGVTQSPTHLIKTRGQQVTLRCSPISGHKSVSWYQQVLGQGPQFIFQYYEKEERGRGNFPDRFSARQFPNYSSELNVNALLLGDSALYLCASSFSPGATYNEQFFGPGTRLTVL.

This clonotype occurred many times. The chain uses TRBV6-1 and TRBJ2-1; 7 bases agree with TRBD1. This CDR3 contains 12 residues. Germline V CDR1 and CDR2: MNHNS, SASEGT. Trimming cost V 10 bases and J 7 bases; bases outside gene matches: 7. In nucleotides, the CDR3 is TGTGCCACCCGACAGGGCGGTAATGAGCAGTTCTTC. Encoded protein: CATRQGGNEQFF.

This clonotype was found many times. The J gene is TRBJ2-1, the V gene TRBV7-2; 7 bases map to TRBD2. The length of the CDR3 is 17 residues. Looked up from germline, CDR1 is SGHTA and CDR2 is FQGNSA. Trimming took 5 bases from V and 4 from J; bases not matched to a gene: 14. The CDR3 reads CASSPWGGREQYNEQFF. In DNA, the CDR3 is TGTGCCAGCAGCCCGTGGGGGGGAAGGGAACAATACAATGAGCAGTTCTTC.

This clonotype came up many times. The chain joins TRBV25-1 to TRBJ2-6; D remains ambiguous. CDR1 MGHDK and CDR2 SYGVNS come from the germline V gene. V was trimmed by 5 bases and J by 0 bases, leaving 14 bases between them. There are 17 residues in the CDR3. The CDR3: CASSWKSHYSGANVLTF. CDR3 sequence (DNA): TGTGCCAGCAGTTGGAAATCCCACTACTCTGGGGCCAACGTCCTGACTTTC.

The V and J genes are TRBV5-1 and TRBJ2-2; D uncertain. In germline, CDR1 is SGHRS, CDR2 YFSETQ. The CDR3 spans 15 residues. The V gene lost 4 bases and the J gene lost 2 bases, with 12 bases spanning the gap. CDR3 sequence: CASSRVDGNTGELFF. The CDR3 nucleotides are TGCGCCAGCAGCCGGGTGGACGGCAACACCGGGGAGCTGTTTTTT.